These 17 T cell receptor beta chains were sequenced from one sample in a study of T cell changes during pregnancy in multiple sclerosis. Assay used: immunoSEQ multiplex PCR; TCRdb lists only in-frame clones, some missing. The sample holds some 40,000 clones, roughly 90% seen once. Sequences were derived from peripheral blood, sampled in the second trimester of pregnancy. Receptors originate from a female donor in good health, enrolled as a control in a pregnancy study.

The V and J genes are TRBV4-3 and TRBJ2-5; possible D gene TRBD1, 5 bases. Trimming pared 0 bases from V and 5 bases from J, leaving 13 bases between. This CDR3 has 15 residues. Per the germline V gene, CDR1 is LGHNA and CDR2 is YSLEER. The CDR3, as DNA: TGCGCCAGCAGCCAAGATTGGGCCAGGGCTGAGACCCAGTACTTC. Its protein is CASSQDWARAETQYF.

V is TRBV15 and J is TRBJ1-5, with 10 bases identical to TRBD1. Germline V CDR1 and CDR2: LNHNV, YYDKDF (reference sequence). The CDR3 spans 15 residues. With 3 bases clipped from V and 6 bases from J, the junction kept 5 bases outside the gene matches. CDR3 residues: CATSRSGTGVQPQHF. DNA of the CDR3: TGTGCCACCAGCAGGAGCGGGACAGGGGTTCAGCCCCAGCATTTT.

The chain is built from TRBV11-3 and TRBJ2-5; 12 nucleotides match TRBD2. With 1 base clipped from V and 2 bases from J, the junction kept 8 bases outside the gene matches. CDR3 length equals 18 residues. CDR1 and CDR2 (germline): SGHNT, YENEEA. CDR3 nucleotide sequence: TGTGCCAGCAGCTTAGGGCGACTAGCGGGGGCCACACAAGAGACCCAGTACTTC. It is translated as CASSLGRLAGATQETQYF.

This CDR3 is CASNPGIVTGEQYF. CDR3 in DNA: TGTGCCAGCAACCCAGGGATTGTAACGGGCGAGCAGTACTTC. The chain combines TRBV5-4 with TRBJ2-7, with a possible D match to TRBD1 (5 bases). This CDR3 has 14 residues. Germline loops: CDR1 SGHNT, CDR2 YYREEE (reference sequence). V lost 6 bases and J 6 bases, leaving 19 bases between the germline ends.

This clone occurred once. The V call is TRBV19, the J call TRBJ1-5, with D hard to call. Germline V gives CDR1 LNHDA, CDR2 SQIVND (reference sequence). The germline V and J ends were trimmed by 7 bases and 0 bases, with 7 bases remaining between them. The CDR3 is 13 amino acids. Here the CDR3 DNA reads TGTGCCAGTAATCCCTATAGCAATCAGCCCCAGCATTTT. Translating it yields CASNPYSNQPQHF.

The V call is TRBV19, the J call TRBJ1-3, with D perhaps matching TRBD1 (5 bases). This CDR3 is 14 amino acids long. Germline CDR1 LNHDA, CDR2 SQIVND (reference sequence). V was trimmed by 6 bases and J by 2 bases, leaving 11 bases between them. The CDR3 spells CASRPQGTGNTIYF. The CDR3 DNA is TGTGCCAGTAGACCTCAGGGAACTGGAAACACCATATATTTT.

The chain joins TRBV29-1 to TRBJ2-5; 15 bases are shared with TRBD2. V gave up 6 bases and J gave up 5 bases; unmatched junction bases: 7. The germline V gene encodes CDR1 SQVTM and CDR2 ANQGSEA. This CDR3 comprises 15 residues. The CDR3 sequence is CSVGRGTSGGETQYF. CDR3 DNA: TGCAGCGTAGGAAGAGGGACTAGCGGGGGGGAGACCCAGTACTTC.

The J gene is TRBJ1-1, the V gene TRBV14; unclear D gene. Germline V lookup: CDR1 SGHDN, CDR2 FVKESK. Trimming shortened V by 3 bases and J by 4 bases, and 9 bases separated the two germline ends. The CDR3 covers 13 residues. The CDR3 loop is CASSHPPSTEAFF. The CDR3 DNA reads as TGTGCCAGCAGCCATCCCCCGAGCACTGAAGCTTTCTTT. Full variable domain (remainder filled in from reference TRBV14 and TRBJ1-1): EAGVTQFPSHSVIEKGQTVTLRCDPISGHDNLYWYRRVMGKEIKFLLHFVKESKQDESGMPNNRFLAERTGGTYSTLKVQPAELEDSGVYFCASSHPPSTEAFFGQGTRLTVV.

This clone has a handful of counts. The chain employs TRBV20-1 and TRBJ1-1; the D is unclear. CDR3 length equals 10 residues. The germline V gene encodes CDR1 DFQATT and CDR2 SNEGSKA (reference sequence). The V end lost 1 base, the J end lost 5 bases, and 2 bases lay between the germline ends. CDR3 amino acids: CSARATEAFF. The CDR3 region has the DNA TGCAGTGCTAGAGCGACTGAAGCTTTCTTT.

This clone was detected only once. The chain is built from TRBV7-2 and TRBJ1-2; no clear D. Per germline, CDR1 SGHTA and CDR2 FQGNSA. Trimming took off 1 base at V and 6 bases at J, with 9 bases between the two ends. The CDR3 contains 13 residues. The CDR3 spells CASSLDGGNGYTF. As DNA, the CDR3 is TGTGCCAGCAGCTTAGATGGCGGGAATGGCTACACCTTC.

This chain joins TRBV5-6 and TRBJ2-3, with D hard to call. The CDR3 is made up of 12 amino acids. The V gene's germline CDR1 is SGHDT and CDR2 YYEEEE. The germline V and J ends were trimmed by 1 base and 6 bases, with 6 bases remaining between them. The DNA for the CDR3 is TGTGCCAGCAGCTTGTCCTTCGATACGCAGTATTTT. Translation gives CASSLSFDTQYF.

The chain recombines TRBV6-6 with TRBJ1-3; a weak D match, TRBD1 (6 bases). V gave up 0 bases and J gave up 4 bases, with 7 bases separating them. Looked up from germline, CDR1 is MNHNY and CDR2 is SVGAGI (reference sequence). This CDR3 spans 14 amino acids. The CDR3 DNA reads as TGTGCCAGCAGTTACTCGACAGGAGGAAACACCATATATTTT. Its protein is CASSYSTGGNTIYF.

The chain is built from TRBV6-5 and TRBJ2-1; TRBD2 matches at 11 bases. Trimming removed 2 bases from V and 9 bases from J; junction bases left unmatched: 6. Germline loops: CDR1 MNHEY, CDR2 SVGAGI. The CDR3 sequence is 15 residues long. The CDR3 bases are TGTGCCAGCAGTTACATAGCGGGGGGGCCGGGTGAGCAGTTCTTC. It specifies CASSYIAGGPGEQFF.

The chain links TRBV18 to TRBJ2-1; perhaps TRBD1 as D (6 bases). This CDR3 comprises 15 residues. Germline V gives CDR1 KGHSH, CDR2 LQKENI. V lost 0 bases, J lost 3 bases, and 9 bases lay in between. The CDR3 loop is CASSPPGDNYNEQFF. Here the CDR3 DNA reads TGTGCCAGCTCACCACCGGGGGACAACTACAATGAGCAGTTCTTC.

V is TRBV6-6 and J is TRBJ1-1; 7 bases are shared with TRBD1. After removal of 6 bases from V and 4 bases from J, the junction contained 11 bases not matched to a gene. The CDR3 totals 15 residues. CDR1 is MNHNY, CDR2 SVGAGI, per germline (reference sequence). The CDR3, as DNA: TGTGCCAGCAGCCGAAGACAGGGAATGGGCACTGAAGCTTTCTTT. Protein: CASSRRQGMGTEAFF.

This rearrangement joins TRBV5-4 to TRBJ1-1; tentatively, D is TRBD1 (6 bases). From germline, CDR1 is SGHNT and CDR2 YYREEE (reference sequence). CDR3 length: 13 amino acids. Trimming pared 4 bases from V and 5 bases from J, leaving 12 bases between. The chain's CDR3 is CASSPQGRTEAFF. DNA of the CDR3: TGTGCCAGCAGCCCCCAGGGGAGAACTGAAGCTTTCTTT.

The genes are TRBV30 and TRBJ1-2, with D uncertain. The CDR3 runs to 13 residues. Trimming took 3 bases from V and 6 from J, leaving 14 bases between them. The V gene's germline CDR1 is GTSNPN and CDR2 SVGIG (reference sequence). CDR3 coding DNA: TGTGCCTGGAGCCCCCATGGGAGGCATGGCTACACCTTC. Its translation is CAWSPHGRHGYTF.